This TCR beta chain was sequenced during a study of a mutant IDH1 vaccine in newly diagnosed glioma. Overall study: Patients began vaccination 4-6 weeks after radiotherapy alone, or with temozolomide cycles. Earlier care involved radiotherapy, temozolomide, or both, and the majority received both.

Clones were read by immunoSEQ multiplex PCR, and TCRdb kept only the in-frame ones, dropping some. The sample records some 60,000 clones, roughly 76% being singletons. This clone was recorded only once. Its antigen is unknown. Trimming removed 2 bases at V and 0 bases at J, with 10 bases between. Germline assignment: CDR1 MNHNY and CDR2 SVGAGI (reference sequence). CDR3 length: 15 amino acids. Time point here: week 35, safety follow-up. The investigators gave 300 ug of mutant IDH1 20-mer peptide in each vaccine dose, together with topical imiquimod. Administration of eight vaccinations to patients took place in weeks 1, 3, 5, 7, 11, 15, 19, 23.

The specimen comprised PBMCs, sampled from a glioma patient whose treatment included an IDH1 peptide vaccine. The genes are TRBV6-6 and TRBJ1-1; D may be TRBD1 (5 bases). The source is a man in his forties with glioma. CDR3 residues: CASSYLGRLNTEAFF. CDR3 DNA: TGTGCCAGCAGTTACCTGGGACGGCTGAACACTGAAGCTTTCTTT.